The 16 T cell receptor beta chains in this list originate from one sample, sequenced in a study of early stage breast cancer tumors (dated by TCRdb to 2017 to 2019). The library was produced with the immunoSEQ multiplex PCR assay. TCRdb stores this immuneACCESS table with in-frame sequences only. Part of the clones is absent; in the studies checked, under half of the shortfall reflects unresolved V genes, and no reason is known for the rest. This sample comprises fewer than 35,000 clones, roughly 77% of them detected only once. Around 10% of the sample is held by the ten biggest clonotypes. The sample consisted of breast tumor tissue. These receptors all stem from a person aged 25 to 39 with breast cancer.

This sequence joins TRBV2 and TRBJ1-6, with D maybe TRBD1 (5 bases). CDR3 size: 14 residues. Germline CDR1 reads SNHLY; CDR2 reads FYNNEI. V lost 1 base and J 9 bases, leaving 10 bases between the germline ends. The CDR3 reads CASSEGQGSSPLHF. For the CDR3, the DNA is TGTGCCAGCAGTGAAGGTCAGGGAAGTTCACCCCTCCACTTT.

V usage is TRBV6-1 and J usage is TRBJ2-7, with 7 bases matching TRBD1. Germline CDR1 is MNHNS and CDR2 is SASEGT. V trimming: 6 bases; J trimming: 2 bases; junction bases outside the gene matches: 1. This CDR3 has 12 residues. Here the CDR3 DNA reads TGTGCCAGCAGAGGACAGGCCTACGAGCAGTACTTC. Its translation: CASRGQAYEQYF.

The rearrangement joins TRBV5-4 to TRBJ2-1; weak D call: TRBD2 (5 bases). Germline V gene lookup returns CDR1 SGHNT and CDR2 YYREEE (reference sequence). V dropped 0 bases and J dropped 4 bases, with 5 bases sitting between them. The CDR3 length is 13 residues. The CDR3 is CASSLGLYNEQFF. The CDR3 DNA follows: TGTGCCAGCAGCTTGGGACTATACAATGAGCAGTTCTTC.

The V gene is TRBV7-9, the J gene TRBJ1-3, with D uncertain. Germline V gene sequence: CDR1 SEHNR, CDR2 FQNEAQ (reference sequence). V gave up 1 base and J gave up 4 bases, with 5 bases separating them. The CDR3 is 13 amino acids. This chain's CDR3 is CASSLGRGNTIYF. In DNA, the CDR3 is TGTGCCAGCAGCTTAGGCCGCGGAAACACCATATATTTT. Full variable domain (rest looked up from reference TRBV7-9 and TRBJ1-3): DTGVSQNPRHKITKRGQNVTFRCDPISEHNRLYWYRQTLGQGPEFLTYFQNEAQLEKSRLLSDRFSAERPKGSFSTLEIQRTEQGDSAMYLCASSLGRGNTIYFGEGSWLTVV.

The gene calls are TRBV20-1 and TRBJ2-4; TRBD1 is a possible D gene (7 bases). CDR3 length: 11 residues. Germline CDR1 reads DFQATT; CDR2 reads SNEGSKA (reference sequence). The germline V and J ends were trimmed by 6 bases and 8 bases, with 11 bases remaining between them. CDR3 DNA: TGCAGTGCCGACAGGGAGGACATTCAGTACTTC. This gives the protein CSADREDIQYF.

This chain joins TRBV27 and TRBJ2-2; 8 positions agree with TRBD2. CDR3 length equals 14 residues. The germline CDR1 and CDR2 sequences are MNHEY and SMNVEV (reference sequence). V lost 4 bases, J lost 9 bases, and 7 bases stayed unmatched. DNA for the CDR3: TGTGCCAGCAGTTGGGGGACTAGTGACCGGGAGCTGTTTTTT. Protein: CASSWGTSDRELFF.

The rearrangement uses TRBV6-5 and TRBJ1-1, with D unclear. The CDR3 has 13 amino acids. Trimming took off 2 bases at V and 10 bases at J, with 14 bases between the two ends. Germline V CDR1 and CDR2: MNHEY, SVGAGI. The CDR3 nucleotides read TGTGCCAGCAGTTACGGGGAGGACCGACGAGCTTTCTTT. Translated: CASSYGEDRRAFF.

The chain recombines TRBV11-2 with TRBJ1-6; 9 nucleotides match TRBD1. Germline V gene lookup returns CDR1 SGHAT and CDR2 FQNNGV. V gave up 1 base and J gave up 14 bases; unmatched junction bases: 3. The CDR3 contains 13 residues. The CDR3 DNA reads TGTGCCAGCAGCTTAGGGGACAGGGCTACCCTCCACTTT. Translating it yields CASSLGDRATLHF. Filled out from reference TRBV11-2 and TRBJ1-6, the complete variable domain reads EAGVAQSPRYKIIEKRQSVAFWCNPISGHATLYWYQQILGQGPKLLIQFQNNGVVDDSQLPKDRFSAERLKGVDSTLKIQPAKLEDSAVYLCASSLGDRATLHFGNGTRLTVT.

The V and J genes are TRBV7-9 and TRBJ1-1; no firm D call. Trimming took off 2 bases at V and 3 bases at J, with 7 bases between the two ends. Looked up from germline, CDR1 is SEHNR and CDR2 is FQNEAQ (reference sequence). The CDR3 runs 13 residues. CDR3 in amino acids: CASSLNPYTEAFF. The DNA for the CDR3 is TGTGCCAGCAGCTTAAACCCCTACACTGAAGCTTTCTTT.

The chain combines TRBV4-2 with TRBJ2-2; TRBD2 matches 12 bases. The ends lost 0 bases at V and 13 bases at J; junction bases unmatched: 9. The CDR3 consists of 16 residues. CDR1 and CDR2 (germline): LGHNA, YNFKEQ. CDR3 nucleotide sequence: TGTGCCAGCAGCCAAGAGGAGGCTAGCGGGAGGGTTGGGCTGTTTTTT. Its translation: CASSQEEASGRVGLFF.

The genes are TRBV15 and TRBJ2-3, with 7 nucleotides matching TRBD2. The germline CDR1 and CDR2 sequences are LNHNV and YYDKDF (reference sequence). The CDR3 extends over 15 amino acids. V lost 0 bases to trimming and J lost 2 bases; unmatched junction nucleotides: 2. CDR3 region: CATSRDSGNTDTQYF. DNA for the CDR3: TGTGCCACCAGCAGAGACAGCGGGAACACAGATACGCAGTATTTT. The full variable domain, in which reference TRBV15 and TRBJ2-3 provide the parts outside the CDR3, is DAMVIQNPRYQVTQFGKPVTLSCSQTLNHNVMYWYQQKSSQAPKLLFHYYDKDFNNEADTPDNFQSRRPNTSFCFLDIRSPGLGDTAMYLCATSRDSGNTDTQYFGPGTRLTVL.

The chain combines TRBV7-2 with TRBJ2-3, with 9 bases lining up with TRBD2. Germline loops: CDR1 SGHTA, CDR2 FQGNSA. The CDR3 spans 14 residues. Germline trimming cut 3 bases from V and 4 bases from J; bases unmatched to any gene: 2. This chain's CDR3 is CASSLSGRSDTQYF. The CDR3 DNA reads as TGTGCCAGCAGCTTGAGCGGGAGGTCAGATACGCAGTATTTT.

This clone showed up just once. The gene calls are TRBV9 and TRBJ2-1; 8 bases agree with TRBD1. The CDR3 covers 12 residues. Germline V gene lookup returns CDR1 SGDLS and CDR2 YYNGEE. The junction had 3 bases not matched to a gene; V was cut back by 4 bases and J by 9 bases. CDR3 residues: CASSLDRGEQFF. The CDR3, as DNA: TGTGCCAGCAGCCTCGACAGGGGTGAGCAGTTCTTC.

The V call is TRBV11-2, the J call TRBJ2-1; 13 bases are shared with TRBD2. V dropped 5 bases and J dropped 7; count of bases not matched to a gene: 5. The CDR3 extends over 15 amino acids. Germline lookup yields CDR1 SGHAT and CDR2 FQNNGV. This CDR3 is CASSPGTSGMNEQFF. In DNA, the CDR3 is TGTGCCAGCAGCCCAGGGACTAGCGGGATGAATGAGCAGTTCTTC.

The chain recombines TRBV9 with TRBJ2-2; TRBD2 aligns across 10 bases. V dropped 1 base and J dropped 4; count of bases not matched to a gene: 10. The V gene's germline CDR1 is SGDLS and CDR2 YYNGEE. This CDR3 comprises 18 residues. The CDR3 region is CASSVRTSGPYGTGELFF. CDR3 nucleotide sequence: TGTGCCAGCAGCGTAAGGACTAGCGGCCCTTATGGCACCGGGGAGCTGTTTTTT.

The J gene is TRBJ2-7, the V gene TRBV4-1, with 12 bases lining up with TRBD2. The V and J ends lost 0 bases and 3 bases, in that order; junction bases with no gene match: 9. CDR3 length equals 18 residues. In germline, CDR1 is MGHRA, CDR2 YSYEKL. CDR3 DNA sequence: TGCGCCAGCAGCCAAGATCGGCTAGCGGGAGGGCTGAGCTACGAGCAGTACTTC. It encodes CASSQDRLAGGLSYEQYF.